This TCR beta chain came from a study of identical twins. MiXCR, applied by TCRdb to the 5' RACE reads, yields one record per CDR3 protein. The sample has some 500,000 distinct CDR3 sequences, roughly a fifth seen once; the top ten hold 0.75% to 0.95%. The CDR3 is 14 amino acids. Germline V gives CDR1 GTSNPN, CDR2 SVGIG (reference sequence). V dropped 2 bases and J dropped 5; count of bases not matched to a gene: 4. The same sample was also studied in work on T cells expressing NK-cell markers.

The V call is TRBV30, the J call TRBJ2-1, with TRBD2 matching over 9 bases. The receptor's source is a woman between 18 and 29 years old in good health. Sequences were obtained from CD4+ T cells sorted from blood. The CDR3, as DNA: TGTGCCTGGAGTCCCGGGACTAGCAACAATGAGCAGTTCTTC. It codes for CAWSPGTSNNEQFF. Based on the CDR3 plus reference TRBV30 and TRBJ2-1, the full variable domain is SQTIHQWPATLVQPVGSPLSLECTVEGTSNPNLYWYRQAAGRGLQLLFYSVGIGQISSEVPQNLSASRPQDRQFILSSKKLLLSDSGFYLCAWSPGTSNNEQFFGPGTRLTVL.